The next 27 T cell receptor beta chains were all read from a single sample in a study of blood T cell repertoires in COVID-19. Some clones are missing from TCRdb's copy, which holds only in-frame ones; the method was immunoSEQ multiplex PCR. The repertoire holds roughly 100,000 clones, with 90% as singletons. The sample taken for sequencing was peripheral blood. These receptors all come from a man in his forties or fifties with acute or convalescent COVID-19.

The CDR3 DNA follows: TGTGCCAGCAGTCCGACAGGGGGCTATGGCTACACCTTC. This encodes CASSPTGGYGYTF. This sequence joins TRBV6-5 and TRBJ1-2; 9 nucleotides match TRBD1. The J segment lost 4 bases and the V segment lost 5 bases, leaving 2 bases of the junction unmatched. Germline lookup yields CDR1 MNHEY and CDR2 SVGAGI. The CDR3 is 13 amino acids.

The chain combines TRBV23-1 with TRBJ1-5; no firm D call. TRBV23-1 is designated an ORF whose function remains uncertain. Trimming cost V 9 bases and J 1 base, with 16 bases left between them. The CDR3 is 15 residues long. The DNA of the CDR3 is TGCGCCAGGTACAAGTCGGGTCAGAGCAATCAGCCCCAGCATTTT. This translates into CARYKSGQSNQPQHF.

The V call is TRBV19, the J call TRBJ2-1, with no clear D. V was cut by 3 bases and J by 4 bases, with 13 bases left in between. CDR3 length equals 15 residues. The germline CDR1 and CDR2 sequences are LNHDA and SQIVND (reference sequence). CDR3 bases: TGTGCCAGTAGTATTCGCCCTATCCGATACAATGAGCAGTTCTTC. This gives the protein CASSIRPIRYNEQFF.

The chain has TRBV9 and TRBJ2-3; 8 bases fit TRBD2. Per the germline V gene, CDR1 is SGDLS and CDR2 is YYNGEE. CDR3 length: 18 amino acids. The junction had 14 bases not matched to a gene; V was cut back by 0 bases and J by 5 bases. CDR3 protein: CASSVVDGRGTHRDTQYF. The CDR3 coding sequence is TGTGCCAGCAGCGTAGTTGACGGGAGGGGGACGCACAGAGATACGCAGTATTTT.

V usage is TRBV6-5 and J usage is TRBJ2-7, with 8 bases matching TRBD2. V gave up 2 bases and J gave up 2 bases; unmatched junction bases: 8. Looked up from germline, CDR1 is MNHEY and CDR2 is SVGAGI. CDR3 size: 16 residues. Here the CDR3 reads CASSYTRGAPTYEQYF. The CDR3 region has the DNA TGTGCCAGCAGTTACACGCGGGGGGCACCCACCTACGAGCAGTACTTC.

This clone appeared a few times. The CDR3 DNA reads as TGTGCCACCAGTGATGGGCTGGGGGCGGTCGGGGAGCTGTTTTTT. Translating gives CATSDGLGAVGELFF. The chain combines TRBV24-1 with TRBJ2-2; possible D gene TRBD1, 6 bases. V lost 3 bases and J lost 7, with 14 bases in between. The CDR3 runs to 15 residues. Germline V gene lookup returns CDR1 KGHDR and CDR2 SFDVKD.

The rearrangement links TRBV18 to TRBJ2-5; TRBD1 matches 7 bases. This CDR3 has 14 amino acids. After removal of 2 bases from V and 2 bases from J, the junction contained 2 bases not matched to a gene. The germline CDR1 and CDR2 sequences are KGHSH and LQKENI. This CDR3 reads CASSPGTAQETQYF. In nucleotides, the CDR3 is TGTGCCAGCTCACCAGGGACAGCACAAGAGACCCAGTACTTC.

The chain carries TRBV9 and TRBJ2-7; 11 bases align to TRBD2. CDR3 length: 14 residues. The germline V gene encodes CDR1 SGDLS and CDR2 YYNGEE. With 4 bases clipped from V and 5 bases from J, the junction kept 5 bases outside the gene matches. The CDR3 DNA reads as TGTGCCAGCAGCATCACTAGCGGGAGCGACGAGCAGTACTTC. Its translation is CASSITSGSDEQYF.

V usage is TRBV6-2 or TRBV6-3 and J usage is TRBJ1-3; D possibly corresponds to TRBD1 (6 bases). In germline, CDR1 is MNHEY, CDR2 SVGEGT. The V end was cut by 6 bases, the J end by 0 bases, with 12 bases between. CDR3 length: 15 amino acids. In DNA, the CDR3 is TGTGCCAGCAGGCCTACAGGGAGCTCTGGAAACACCATATATTTT. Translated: CASRPTGSSGNTIYF.

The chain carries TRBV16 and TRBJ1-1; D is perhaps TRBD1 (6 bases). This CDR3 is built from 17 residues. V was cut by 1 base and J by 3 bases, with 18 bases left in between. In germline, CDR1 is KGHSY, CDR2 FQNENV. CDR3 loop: CASSQFSGGALDTEAFF. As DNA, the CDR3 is TGTGCCAGCAGCCAATTTTCGGGGGGCGCCTTGGACACTGAAGCTTTCTTT.

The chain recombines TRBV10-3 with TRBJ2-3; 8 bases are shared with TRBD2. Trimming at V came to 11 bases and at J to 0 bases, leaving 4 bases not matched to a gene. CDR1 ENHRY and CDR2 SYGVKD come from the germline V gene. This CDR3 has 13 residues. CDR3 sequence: CAASGFSTDTQYF. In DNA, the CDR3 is TGTGCCGCTAGCGGGTTTAGCACAGATACGCAGTATTTT.

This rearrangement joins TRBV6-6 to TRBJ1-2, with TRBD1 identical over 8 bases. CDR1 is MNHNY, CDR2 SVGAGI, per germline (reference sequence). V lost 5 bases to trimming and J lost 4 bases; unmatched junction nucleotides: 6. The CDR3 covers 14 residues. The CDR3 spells CASSANTGGYGYTF. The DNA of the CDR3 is TGTGCCAGCAGTGCCAACACAGGGGGCTATGGCTACACCTTC.

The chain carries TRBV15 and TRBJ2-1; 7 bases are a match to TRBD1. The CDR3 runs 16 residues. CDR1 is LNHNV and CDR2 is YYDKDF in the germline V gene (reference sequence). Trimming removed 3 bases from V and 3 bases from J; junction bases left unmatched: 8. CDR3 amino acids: CATSSPGTAFYNEQFF. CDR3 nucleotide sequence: TGTGCCACCAGCAGCCCCGGGACAGCTTTCTACAATGAGCAGTTCTTC.

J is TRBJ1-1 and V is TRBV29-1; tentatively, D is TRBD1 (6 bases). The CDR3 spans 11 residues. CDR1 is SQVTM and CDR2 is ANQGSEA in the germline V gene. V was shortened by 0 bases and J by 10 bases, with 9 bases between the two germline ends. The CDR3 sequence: CSVEEGGSAFF. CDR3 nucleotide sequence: TGCAGCGTTGAAGAAGGGGGTTCAGCTTTCTTT.

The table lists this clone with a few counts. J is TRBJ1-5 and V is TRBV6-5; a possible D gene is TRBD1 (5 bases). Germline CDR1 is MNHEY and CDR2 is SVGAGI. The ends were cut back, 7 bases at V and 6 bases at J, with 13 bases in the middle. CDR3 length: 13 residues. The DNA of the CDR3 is TGTGCCAGCATCCAGGGTATAACTCAGCCCCAGCATTTT. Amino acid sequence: CASIQGITQPQHF.

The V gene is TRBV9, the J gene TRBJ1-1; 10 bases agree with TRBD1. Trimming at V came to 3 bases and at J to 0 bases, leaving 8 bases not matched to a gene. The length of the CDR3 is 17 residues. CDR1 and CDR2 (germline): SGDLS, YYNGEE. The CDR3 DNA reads TGTGCCAGCAGCGCGCGACAGGGGGCCATCATGAACACTGAAGCTTTCTTT. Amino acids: CASSARQGAIMNTEAFF.

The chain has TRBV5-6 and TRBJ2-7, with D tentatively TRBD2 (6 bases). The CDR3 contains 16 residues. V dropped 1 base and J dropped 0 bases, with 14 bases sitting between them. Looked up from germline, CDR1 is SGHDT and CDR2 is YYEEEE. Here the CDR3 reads CASSLLSSGVSYEQYF. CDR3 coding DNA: TGTGCCAGCAGCTTGTTAAGTAGCGGAGTCTCCTACGAGCAGTACTTC.

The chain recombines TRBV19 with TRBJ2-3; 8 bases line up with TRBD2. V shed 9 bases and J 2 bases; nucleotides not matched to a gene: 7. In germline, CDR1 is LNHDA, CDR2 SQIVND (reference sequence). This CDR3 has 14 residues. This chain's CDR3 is CASPGREATDTQYF. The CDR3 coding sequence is TGTGCCAGCCCTGGGCGGGAGGCCACAGATACGCAGTATTTT.

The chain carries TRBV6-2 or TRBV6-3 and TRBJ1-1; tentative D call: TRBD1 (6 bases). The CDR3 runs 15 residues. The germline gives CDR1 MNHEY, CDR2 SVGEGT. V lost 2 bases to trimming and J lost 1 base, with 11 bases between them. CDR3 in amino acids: CASSYPGVANTEAFF. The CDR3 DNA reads TGTGCCAGCAGTTACCCAGGGGTTGCGAACACTGAAGCTTTCTTT.

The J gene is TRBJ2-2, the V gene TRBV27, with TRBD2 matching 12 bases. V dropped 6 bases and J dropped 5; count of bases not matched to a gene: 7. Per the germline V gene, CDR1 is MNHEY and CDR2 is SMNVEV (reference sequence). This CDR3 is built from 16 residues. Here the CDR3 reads CASRTGTSGSTGELFF. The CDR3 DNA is TGTGCCAGCAGAACCGGGACTAGCGGGTCTACCGGGGAGCTGTTTTTT.

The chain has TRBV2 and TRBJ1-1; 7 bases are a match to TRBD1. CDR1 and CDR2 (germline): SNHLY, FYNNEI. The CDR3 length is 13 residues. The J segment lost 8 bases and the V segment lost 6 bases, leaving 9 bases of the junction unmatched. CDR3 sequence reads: CASRAPTGVEAFF. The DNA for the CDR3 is TGTGCCAGCAGAGCCCCAACAGGGGTGGAAGCTTTCTTT.

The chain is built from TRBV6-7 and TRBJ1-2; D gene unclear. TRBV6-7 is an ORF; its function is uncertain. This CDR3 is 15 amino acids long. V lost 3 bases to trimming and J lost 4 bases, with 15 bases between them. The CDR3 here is CASSYRSLRFYGYTF. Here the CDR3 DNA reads TGTGCCAGCAGTTATAGATCTTTGAGGTTCTATGGCTACACCTTC.

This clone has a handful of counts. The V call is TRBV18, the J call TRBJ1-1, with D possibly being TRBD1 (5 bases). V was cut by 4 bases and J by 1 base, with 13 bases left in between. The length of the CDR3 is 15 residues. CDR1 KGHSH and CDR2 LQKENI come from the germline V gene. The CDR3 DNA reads TGTGCCAGCTCACGGAATCAGGGTGAGAACACTGAAGCTTTCTTT. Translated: CASSRNQGENTEAFF.

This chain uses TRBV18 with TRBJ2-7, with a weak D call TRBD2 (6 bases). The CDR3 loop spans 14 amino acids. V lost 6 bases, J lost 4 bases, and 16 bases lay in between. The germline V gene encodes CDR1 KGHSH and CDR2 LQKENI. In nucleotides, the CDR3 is TGTGCCAGCTCCCGTAAGGAGGGCCAATACGAGCAGTACTTC. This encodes CASSRKEGQYEQYF.

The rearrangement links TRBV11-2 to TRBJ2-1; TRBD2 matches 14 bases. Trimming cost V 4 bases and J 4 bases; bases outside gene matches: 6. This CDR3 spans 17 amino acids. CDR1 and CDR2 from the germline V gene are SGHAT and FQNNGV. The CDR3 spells CASSSAGTSGSYNEQFF. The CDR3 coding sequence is TGTGCCAGCAGCTCAGCCGGGACTAGCGGGAGTTACAATGAGCAGTTCTTC.

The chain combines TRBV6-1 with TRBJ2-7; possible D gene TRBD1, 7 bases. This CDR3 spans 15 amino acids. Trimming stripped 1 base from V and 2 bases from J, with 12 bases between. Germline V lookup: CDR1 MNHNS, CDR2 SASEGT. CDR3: CASSEGAGGTYEQYF. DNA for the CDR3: TGTGCCAGCAGTGAAGGGGCAGGGGGGACCTACGAGCAGTACTTC.

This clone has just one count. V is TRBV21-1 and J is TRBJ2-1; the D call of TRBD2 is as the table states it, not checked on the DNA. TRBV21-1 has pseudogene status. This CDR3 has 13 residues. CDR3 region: CASSSTDENEQFF. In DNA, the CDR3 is TGTGCCAGCAGTAGCACTGATGAGAATGAGCAGTTCTTC.